The text below deals with one TCR beta chain. This clonotype was observed a handful of times. This receptor's antigen is unknown. The junction departs from germline at one end; a sequencing error may be responsible. TRIzol reagent was used to extract blood RNA from unsorted whole blood, while the DNeasy Blood & Tissue kit provided the germline DNA. At the time of sampling, the patients had chronic HBV infection and had not received any treatment. Before surgery, approximately 3.8 milliliters of peripheral blood were collected into K2EDTA tubes. The sample originates from a study of tumor-infiltrating lymphocytes in primary liver carcinoma (dated by TCRdb to about 2017). Some background on the complete study: Surgical resection was performed in China between 2015 and 2016 on about five patients with histopathologically diagnosed primary liver carcinoma. Of the five patients (three men and two women, aged 30 to 69 years), four had hepatocellular carcinoma and one had combined HCC and intrahepatic cholangiocarcinoma. The five patients had tumors staged T1-T3 N0M0, with maximum diameters ranging from about 4 to 11 cm. Each sample produced about 3.5 to 7.5 million productive TCRbeta reads, and read depth showed no significant difference between tissue types. The study combined TCRbeta repertoire sequencing, expression microarrays and whole-exome sequencing across five regions of each liver tumor, with adjacent normal tissue and blood. A total of roughly 35 specimens from 5 patients, comprising some 25 tumor regions, 5 adjacent noncancerous liver tissues and 5 peripheral blood samples, were covered by TCRbeta repertoire sequencing. High reproducibility was observed for the technical replicate repertoires, with mean shared-clone rates about 0.89 and correlation coefficients above 0.95.

The germline V gene gives CDR1 as SGHDT and CDR2 as YYEEEE. The CDR3 contains 14 residues, cysteine and phenylalanine counted. Kept here is only the CDR3 DNA, which spans 42 bases and is read in frame from base 1. General conclusions and limits of the study: Comparison of CD4+ and CD8+ T cell repertoires was precluded by the use of bulk unsorted samples. Because sequencing covered only the TCR beta chain and unpaired alpha chains were not captured, true repertoire diversity is likely underestimated. Repertoire overlap was higher between tumor regions (mean roughly 35%) than tumor-adjacent (roughly 17%) or tumor-blood (approximately 14%) pairs, consistent with antigen-driven expansion. A significantly larger repertoire fraction was made up by the top 250 clones in tumors than in blood (p = 0.039). Only 4 or 5 patients were included in the study, and the authors note that the findings should be validated in a larger study.

TCRbeta-specific cDNA was reverse-transcribed from approximately 0.5 ug total RNA using a constant-region primer and ProtoScript II reverse transcriptase. Construction of the TCRbeta libraries relied on three nested rounds of multiplex PCR, following a slightly modified ARM-PCR procedure. Multiplex TRBV1-TRBV30 forward primers and a Cbeta reverse primer were used in the first two PCR rounds, each of which was run for around 10 cycles. Sample barcodes and Illumina adapters were added in a final 25-cycle PCR using Deep VentR polymerase. Amplicons of 200-500 bp were gel-purified with a QIAquick gel extraction kit before sequencing. The TCRbeta amplicons were sequenced with 250-bp paired-end reads on an Illumina HiSeq 2500. The authors' pipeline ran thus. Trimmomatic v0.33 was used to quality-trim the reads, and FLASH v1.2.11 was used to merge paired reads so that full CDR3 sequences could be recovered. MiGEC v1.2.1b assigned V, D and J germline segments to the rearranged TCRbeta sequences. VDJtools v1.0.0 computed clonotype statistics and Shannon-Wiener diversity indices. To reduce sampling bias, subsequent analyses other than the diversity analysis used only the 250 most abundant clonotypes in each sample. In TCRdb, the public reads were trimmed at Q25 with fastp and aligned with MiXCR, with productive beta chains retained. Rows matching on CDR3 protein sequence are summarized as one entry with the most common DNA and genes. For this entry, the V and J calls and clone size follow TCRdb and not the study's own pipeline. The sample table records 300,000 to 350,000 distinct CDR3 sequences; approximately 65% of these occur just once. The top ten clones comprise about 6% of the sample.

This receptor was obtained from a man aged 35-49 years with primary liver carcinoma and hepatitis B virus infection. The chain couples TRBV5-6 to TRBJ2-5; 7 central bases correspond to TRBD2. The specimen sequenced was peripheral blood. Here is the DNA: TGTGTCAGCAGCCTTTTGACTAGCTCAGAGACCCAGTACTTC. It specifies CVSSLLTSSETQYF. Outside the CDR3, residues come from the reference TRBV5-6 and TRBJ2-5 proteins, so the full variable domain is: DAGVTQSPTHLIKTRGQQVTLRCSPKSGHDTVSWYQQALGQGPQFIFQYYEEEERQRGNFPDRFSGHQFPNYSSELNVNALLLGDSALYLCVSSLLTSSETQYFGPGTRLLVL.